This TCR beta chain is drawn from a study of human T cells and chemical hapten exposure. TCRdb fed the RACE reads into MiXCR, producing one record per CDR3 protein. This sample has about 340,000 distinct CDR3 sequences; around 7% occur once, and the top ten carry 8.4%. Overall study findings and caveats: Expanded TCRs grouped into significantly more large CDR3 similarity clusters than controls produced. No change in TCRs above 1 in 1000 frequency was produced by DPC sensitization.

The length of the CDR3 is 15 residues. This clonotype appeared a few times. Its antigen is unidentified. The time point here: patch test 1, 2 weeks after DPC sensitization. Documented treatment: therapeutic diphenylcyclopropenone sensitization with weekly scalp DPC. Unfractionated whole blood yielded total RNA. Source: whole blood, taken in connection with sensitization to the hapten diphenylcyclopropenone (DPC). J is TRBJ1-2 and V is TRBV21-1; TRBD1, the D gene given by the table, was not confirmed from the DNA. TRBV21-1 is annotated as a pseudogene. The TCR comes from a woman aged 18-30 years with alopecia areata. Some clones in this sample may be carry-over from other donors' samples. This CDR3 reads CASPMGGGPHYGYTF. The CDR3 nucleotides read TGTGCCAGCCCCATGGGGGGGGGCCCCCACTATGGCTACACCTTC.